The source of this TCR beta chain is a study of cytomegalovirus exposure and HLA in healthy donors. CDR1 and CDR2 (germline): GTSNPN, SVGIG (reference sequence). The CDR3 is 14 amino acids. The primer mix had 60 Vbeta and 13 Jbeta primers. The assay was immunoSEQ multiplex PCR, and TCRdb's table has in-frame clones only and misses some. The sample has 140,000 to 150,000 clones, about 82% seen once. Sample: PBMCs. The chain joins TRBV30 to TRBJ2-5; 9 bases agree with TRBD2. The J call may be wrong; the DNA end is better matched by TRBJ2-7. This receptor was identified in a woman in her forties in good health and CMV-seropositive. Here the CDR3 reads CAWSSGLAFHEQYF. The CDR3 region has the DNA TGTGCCTGGAGTTCGGGACTAGCCTTCCACGAGCAGTACTTC.